The T cell receptor (beta chain) described here comes from a study of Graves' ophthalmopathy and Graves' hyperthyroidism. From RNA, the CDR3 regions of TCR beta chains were amplified and sequenced. The workflow started with a first-round RT-PCR run with HTBI primers and then moved on to a second-round multiplex PCR. From the multiplex PCR reads, TCRdb called clonotypes with MiXCR, one entry per CDR3 protein. The sample carries about 400,000 distinct CDR3 sequences, about 17% recorded once. Pregnancy or lactation, uncontrolled infections and other autoimmune diseases were grounds for excluding patients. Clinical symptoms, serum thyroxine, TRAb, thyroid ultrasound and orbital computed tomography were relied on for diagnosis. Whole-study results and caveats: Using a 13-signature model, the authors split ophthalmopathy from stable hyperthyroidism, with under 90% sensitivity and 75% to 82% specificity. Prediction of ophthalmopathy progression reached about 65% sensitivity and around 72% specificity.

Worth noting for this clonotype: What it binds is unknown.

Germline trimming cut 6 bases from V and 4 bases from J; bases unmatched to any gene: 7. Germline lookup yields CDR1 MNHNS and CDR2 SASEGT. The CDR3 sequence is 15 residues long. The rearrangement uses TRBV6-1 and TRBJ2-7, with 12 bases lining up with TRBD1. Input material: peripheral blood. This receptor was identified in a woman younger than 30 with Graves' ophthalmopathy. This CDR3 is CASRMGTGGSYEQYF. In DNA form, the CDR3 reads TGTGCCAGCAGGATGGGGACAGGGGGCTCATACGAGCAGTACTTC.